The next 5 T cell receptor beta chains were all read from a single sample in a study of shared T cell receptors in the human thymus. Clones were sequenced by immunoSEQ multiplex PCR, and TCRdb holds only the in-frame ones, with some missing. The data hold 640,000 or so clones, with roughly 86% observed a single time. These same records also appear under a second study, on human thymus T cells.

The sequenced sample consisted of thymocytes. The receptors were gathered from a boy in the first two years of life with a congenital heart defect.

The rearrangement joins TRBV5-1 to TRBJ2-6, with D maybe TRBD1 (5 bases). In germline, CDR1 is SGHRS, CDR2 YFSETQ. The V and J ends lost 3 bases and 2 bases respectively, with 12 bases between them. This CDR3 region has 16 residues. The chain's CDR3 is CASSSDSLPGANVLTF. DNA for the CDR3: TGCGCCAGCAGCTCTGACAGCCTACCTGGGGCCAACGTCCTGACTTTC.

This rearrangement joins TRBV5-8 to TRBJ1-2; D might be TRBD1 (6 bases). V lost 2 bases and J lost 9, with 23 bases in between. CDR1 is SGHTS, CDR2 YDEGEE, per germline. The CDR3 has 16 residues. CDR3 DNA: TGTGCCAGCAGCTTCTTGGCCGGCAGGGGAAGGTACCGCTACACCTTC. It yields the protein CASSFLAGRGRYRYTF.

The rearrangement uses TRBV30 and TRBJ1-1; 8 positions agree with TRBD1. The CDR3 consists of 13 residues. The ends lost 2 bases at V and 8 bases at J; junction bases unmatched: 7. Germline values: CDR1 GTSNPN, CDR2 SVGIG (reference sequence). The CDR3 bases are TGTGCCTGGAGTCCCTCCGACAGGGGAGAAGCTTTCTTT. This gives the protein CAWSPSDRGEAFF. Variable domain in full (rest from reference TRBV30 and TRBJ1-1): SQTIHQWPATLVQPVGSPLSLECTVEGTSNPNLYWYRQAAGRGLQLLFYSVGIGQISSEVPQNLSASRPQDRQFILSSKKLLLSDSGFYLCAWSPSDRGEAFFGQGTRLTVV.

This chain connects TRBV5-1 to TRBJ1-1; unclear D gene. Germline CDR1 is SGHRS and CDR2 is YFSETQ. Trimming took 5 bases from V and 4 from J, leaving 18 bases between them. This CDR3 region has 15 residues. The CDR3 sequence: CASRLIPGGSTEAFF. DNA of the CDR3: TGCGCCAGCAGACTTATTCCCGGAGGGAGCACTGAAGCTTTCTTT.

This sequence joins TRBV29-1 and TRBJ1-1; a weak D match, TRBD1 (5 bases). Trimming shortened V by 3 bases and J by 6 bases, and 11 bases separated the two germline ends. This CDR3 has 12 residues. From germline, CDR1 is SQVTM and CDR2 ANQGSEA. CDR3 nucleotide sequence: TGCAGCGTTGACAGGGAAGGGGCTGAAGCTTTCTTT. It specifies CSVDREGAEAFF.